The present entry profiles one TCR beta chain with its context. The target antigen is unknown. For the diagnoses, clinical symptoms, serum thyroxine and TRAb, thyroid ultrasound and orbital computed tomography were used. It was 8 to 10 ml of fresh peripheral blood that supplied the PBMCs. This sample is part of a study of T cells in Graves' hyperthyroidism and ophthalmopathy. General study points: The model forecast ophthalmopathy, anticipating it by a median around 6.5 months before onset. Appearing also in blood were most of the thyroid clonotypes expanded above 0.001.

The length of the CDR3 is 15 residues. Germline V lookup: CDR1 SQVTM, CDR2 ANQGSEA. With 7 bases clipped from V and 2 bases from J, the junction kept 10 bases outside the gene matches. The CDR3 regions of TCR beta were amplified from RNA transcripts. Initially, a first-round RT-PCR of the TCR CDR3 employed the HTBI primer set. TCRdb called the multiplex PCR reads again in MiXCR, with one record for every CDR3 protein. The sample lists roughly 710,000 distinct CDR3 sequences; roughly a third were seen once. J is TRBJ2-5 and V is TRBV29-1, with 10 bases aligning to TRBD1. The clonotype originates from a woman between 35 and 50 years old with Graves' hyperthyroidism. Sample: blood. CDR3: CSATTGTGAQETQYF. DNA for the CDR3: TGCAGCGCTACAACCGGGACAGGGGCGCAAGAGACCCAGTACTTC.